The 24 T cell receptor beta chains below were found in one sample sequenced in a study of Ad26.COV2.S vaccination and SARS-CoV-2 variants (dated by TCRdb to the early 2020s). The method behind the library was the immunoSEQ multiplex PCR assay. In TCRdb, the immuneACCESS table is reduced to in-frame sequences with V and J assigned. These tables do not hold every clone; where another copy was compared, an unresolved V gene accounts for under half, and the others remain unexplained. This sample gives hundreds of thousands of clones in total; 70% to 90% of them show up just once. The ten largest clones capture roughly a tenth of the sample. This specimen's treatment or condition label, per the study, means: around 19 received Ad26.COV2.S at low or high dose, single or two shots; about 5 received placebo; per-sample allocation not given. Repertoires of vaccine and placebo recipients were sequenced from samples collected on day 63 after the first injection.

Material: peripheral blood, obtained in a trial of Ad26.COV2.S vaccine versus placebo. These receptors all stem from a person between 18 and 59 years old who received the Ad26.COV2.S COVID-19 vaccine or a placebo.

Note on this clone: This sample also contains other DNA sequences that code for the same CDR3. The V and J genes are TRBV10-3 and TRBJ1-5; D is possibly TRBD1 (6 bases). V lost 6 bases and J 0 bases, leaving 9 bases between the germline ends. The germline gives CDR1 ENHRY, CDR2 SYGVKD. There are 14 residues in the CDR3. CDR3 coding DNA: TGTGCCATCAGCCCGGACAGTAGCAATCAGCCCCAGCATTTT. It is translated as CAISPDSSNQPQHF.

This clone turned up a few times. The rearrangement uses TRBV2 and TRBJ1-6, with D possibly matching TRBD1 (5 bases). Trimming pared 7 bases from V and 7 bases from J, leaving 20 bases between. Germline CDR1 and CDR2: SNHLY and FYNNEI. The CDR3 is 16 residues long. CDR3 coding DNA: TGTGCCAGCACCCTAGTAGTGGGGGTTTACAATTCACCCCTCCACTTT. Translating it yields CASTLVVGVYNSPLHF.

This clone appeared once. The rearrangement uses TRBV7-9 and TRBJ2-7, with 9 bases identical to TRBD1. V dropped 5 bases and J dropped 3; count of bases not matched to a gene: 8. The CDR3 runs to 15 residues. CDR1 SEHNR and CDR2 FQNEAQ come from the germline V gene (reference sequence). CDR3 nucleotides: TGTGCCAGCAGCACAGCCGGGACAGGGAACTACGAGCAGTACTTC. Its protein is CASSTAGTGNYEQYF.

DNA of the CDR3: TGTGCCAGCAGCTTAGAAGGCGGGGGGGCGTACAATGAGCAGTTCTTC. Its translation: CASSLEGGGAYNEQFF. This chain joins TRBV7-2 and TRBJ2-1; 9 positions match TRBD2. The germline gives CDR1 SGHTA, CDR2 FQGNSA. The CDR3 has 16 residues. Trimming took 1 base from V and 4 from J; bases not matched to a gene: 5.

CDR3 coding DNA: TGTGCCAGCACCGCCGGGGGGTCCGAGACCCAGTACTTC. Translating gives CASTAGGSETQYF. The chain is built from TRBV11-1 and TRBJ2-5; the match to TRBD2 covers 7 bases. CDR1 is SGHAT, CDR2 FQDESV, per germline (reference sequence). J lost 5 bases, V lost 7 bases, and 7 bases had no gene match. This CDR3 spans 13 amino acids.

The chain joins TRBV7-9 to TRBJ2-7, with TRBD2 as a possible D gene (7 bases). Germline loops: CDR1 SEHNR, CDR2 FQNEAQ (reference sequence). The V and J ends lost 1 base and 6 bases respectively, with 16 bases between them. CDR3 length: 15 residues. In nucleotides, the CDR3 is TGTGCCAGCAGCTTAGGCGGGACGGGGGGCCCCGAGCAGTACTTC. Amino acids: CASSLGGTGGPEQYF.

The V call is TRBV6-1, the J call TRBJ2-7, with D unresolved. V was shortened by 2 bases and J by 3 bases, with 8 bases between the two germline ends. This CDR3 has 13 amino acids. CDR1 MNHNS and CDR2 SASEGT come from the germline V gene. CDR3 protein: CASSENSHYEQYF. The CDR3 nucleotides are TGTGCCAGCAGTGAAAACAGCCACTACGAGCAGTACTTC.

The rearrangement joins TRBV13 to TRBJ2-7; D might be TRBD1 (5 bases). The CDR3 totals 14 residues. Trimming left V 5 bases short and J 2 bases short, with 13 bases between. Germline CDR1 reads PRHDT; CDR2 reads FYEKMQ (reference sequence). The CDR3 is CASSHRQLAYEQYF. The DNA of the CDR3 is TGTGCCAGCAGCCACAGACAGCTAGCCTACGAGCAGTACTTC.

About this clone: One end of the junction fails to match germline, which may point to a read error. This chain's CDR3 is CASSEDPASGSYEQFF. DNA for the CDR3: TGCGCCAGCAGCGAAGACCCCGCTAGCGGGAGTTATGAGCAGTTCTTC. This sequence joins TRBV4-3 and TRBJ2-1; TRBD2 aligns across 10 bases. The CDR3 is 16 amino acids. The germline CDR1 and CDR2 sequences are LGHNA and YSLEER.

The J gene is TRBJ1-6, the V gene TRBV11-2; D unclear. Trimming left V 3 bases short and J 9 bases short, with 6 bases between. The CDR3 covers 12 residues. Germline CDR1 and CDR2: SGHAT and FQNNGV. The chain's CDR3 is CASSFSPSPLHF. The DNA of the CDR3 is TGTGCCAGCAGCTTTTCTCCTTCACCCCTCCACTTT.

The chain has TRBV7-2 and TRBJ2-5, with 13 bases lining up with TRBD2. CDR1 is SGHTA and CDR2 is FQGNSA in the germline V gene. CDR3 length: 16 residues. Unmatched junction bases numbered 4, after V lost 5 bases and J lost 1 base. CDR3 DNA sequence: TGTGCCAGCAGCCCCAGACTAGCGGGGGGCCAAGAGACCCAGTACTTC. The encoded protein is CASSPRLAGGQETQYF. Full variable domain (missing parts from reference TRBV7-2 and TRBJ2-5): GAGVSQSPSNKVTEKGKDVELRCDPISGHTALYWYRQSLGQGLEFLIYFQGNSAPDKSGLPSDRFSAERTGGSVSTLTIQRTQQEDSAVYLCASSPRLAGGQETQYFGPGTRLLVL.

The chain employs TRBV5-1 and TRBJ2-1; D ambiguous. Germline-derived CDR1 and CDR2 are SGHRS and YFSETQ. V was cut by 6 bases and J by 0 bases, with 10 bases left in between. The CDR3 totals 14 residues. The CDR3 here is CASNPYGSYNEQFF. CDR3 coding DNA: TGCGCCAGCAACCCCTATGGCTCCTACAATGAGCAGTTCTTC.

This sequence joins TRBV19 and TRBJ2-1, with 10 bases aligning to TRBD2. This CDR3 contains 15 residues. Trimming took 10 bases from V and 3 from J; bases not matched to a gene: 9. Germline CDR1 reads LNHDA; CDR2 reads SQIVND (reference sequence). CDR3: CATSRGTSVYNEQFF. The CDR3 coding sequence is TGTGCCACCTCTCGCGGGACTAGCGTCTACAATGAGCAGTTCTTC. Full variable domain (missing parts from reference TRBV19 and TRBJ2-1): DGGITQSPKYLFRKEGQNVTLSCEQNLNHDAMYWYRQDPGQGLRLIYYSQIVNDFQKGDIAEGYSVSREKKESFPLTVTSAQKNPTAFYLCATSRGTSVYNEQFFGPGTRLTVL.

The chain combines TRBV9 with TRBJ2-3; TRBD1 is a possible D gene (6 bases). The germline CDR1 and CDR2 sequences are SGDLS and YYNGEE. Trimming cost V 2 bases and J 5 bases, with 9 bases left between them. This CDR3 contains 13 residues. CDR3: CASSVQGRDTQYF. The CDR3 coding sequence is TGTGCCAGCAGCGTCCAGGGGCGAGATACGCAGTATTTT.

The chain recombines TRBV15 with TRBJ1-2; 9 bases align to TRBD1. After removal of 3 bases from V and 1 base from J, the junction contained 9 bases not matched to a gene. CDR1 is LNHNV, CDR2 YYDKDF, per germline (reference sequence). The length of the CDR3 is 17 residues. CDR3 sequence: CATSSPGQGIINYGYTF. The CDR3 coding sequence is TGTGCCACCAGCAGCCCGGGACAGGGAATAATTAACTATGGCTACACCTTC. Using reference TRBV15 and TRBJ1-2 for the parts outside the CDR3, the full variable domain is DAMVIQNPRYQVTQFGKPVTLSCSQTLNHNVMYWYQQKSSQAPKLLFHYYDKDFNNEADTPDNFQSRRPNTSFCFLDIRSPGLGDTAMYLCATSSPGQGIINYGYTFGSGTRLTVV.

A remark on this clone: One end of the junction is discordant with germline, which a read error may explain. The rearrangement uses TRBV7-7 and TRBJ2-5; tentative D call: TRBD1 (5 bases). Per germline, CDR1 SSHAT and CDR2 FNYEAQ (reference sequence). The CDR3 sequence is 14 residues long. The CDR3 nucleotides read TGTGCTAGCAGCCTCCATGGGGCCGGGGAGACCCAGTACTTC. Its protein product is CASSLHGAGETQYF.

This chain connects TRBV7-9 to TRBJ2-3, with TRBD2 matching 7 bases. V was clipped by 4 bases and J by 2 bases; unmatched bases: 12. The germline V gene has CDR1 SEHNR and CDR2 FQNEAQ (reference sequence). There are 17 residues in the CDR3. DNA for the CDR3: TGTGCCAGCAGCTCACCCCAAGTGGGACTACTCACAGATACGCAGTATTTT. As protein: CASSSPQVGLLTDTQYF.

V gene TRBV4-2 combines with J gene TRBJ2-7; D is ambiguous. Germline CDR1 is LGHNA and CDR2 is YNFKEQ. CDR3 size: 14 residues. The ends were cut back, 1 base at V and 2 bases at J, with 9 bases in the middle. The CDR3 DNA reads as TGTGCCAGCAGCCAAGGGGGTGGGGCCTACGAGCAGTACTTC. Its protein product is CASSQGGGAYEQYF.

The chain uses TRBV19 and TRBJ2-7; possible D gene TRBD2, 7 bases. Germline CDR1 reads LNHDA; CDR2 reads SQIVND (reference sequence). This CDR3 comprises 13 residues. The V end was cut by 5 bases, the J end by 6 bases, with 14 bases between. CDR3 nucleotides: TGTGCCAGTAGTGGATTGGGGGGGCGCGAGCAGTACTTC. This encodes CASSGLGGREQYF.

The table lists this clone with a count of one. The V gene is TRBV28, the J gene TRBJ2-3; no definite D call. The CDR3 extends over 13 amino acids. V lost 5 bases and J lost 6, with 12 bases in between. Germline V gene lookup returns CDR1 MDHEN and CDR2 SYDVKM. The CDR3 DNA reads as TGTGCCAGCAGTCCTCGACTCCGCGATACGCAGTATTTT. It specifies CASSPRLRDTQYF.

This chain connects TRBV6-1 to TRBJ1-2; D gene ambiguous. Between the trimmed V and J ends, which lost 1 base and 8 bases, there was a span of 14 bases. Germline V CDR1 and CDR2: MNHNS, SASEGT. The CDR3 is 14 residues long. Written as DNA, the CDR3 is TGTGCCAGCAGTGAAGGAGGGTTGGACTTGGGCTACACCTTC. This translates into CASSEGGLDLGYTF.

This chain connects TRBV27 to TRBJ1-1, with TRBD1 matching over 9 bases. The CDR3 spans 17 residues. Per the germline V gene, CDR1 is MNHEY and CDR2 is SMNVEV (reference sequence). With 5 bases clipped from V and 4 bases from J, the junction kept 14 bases outside the gene matches. The DNA of the CDR3 is TGTGCCAGCAGTCGACCACGACCGCTGACAGGGGGCACTGAAGCTTTCTTT. Translating gives CASSRPRPLTGGTEAFF.

This clone was seen a few times. The CDR3, as DNA: TGTGCCAGCTCACCACTTCAAGGCAATGAGCAGTTCTTC. Translating gives CASSPLQGNEQFF. The chain uses TRBV18 and TRBJ2-1; D is uncertain. V was cut by 1 base and J by 6 bases, with 7 bases left in between. Germline V gives CDR1 KGHSH, CDR2 LQKENI. There are 13 residues in the CDR3.

This clone occurred once. The CDR3 bases are TGTGCCTGGAGTGGGACATCCGGAAACACCATATATTTT. Translating gives CAWSGTSGNTIYF. The chain couples TRBV30 to TRBJ1-3, with a possible D match to TRBD1 (5 bases). There are 13 residues in the CDR3. Germline values: CDR1 GTSNPN, CDR2 SVGIG (reference sequence). V lost 1 base to trimming and J lost 4 bases, with 8 bases between them. The variable domain in full, completed from reference TRBV30 and TRBJ1-3, reads SQTIHQWPATLVQPVGSPLSLECTVEGTSNPNLYWYRQAAGRGLQLLFYSVGIGQISSEVPQNLSASRPQDRQFILSSKKLLLSDSGFYLCAWSGTSGNTIYFGEGSWLTVV.